One and the same sample provided the 30 T cell receptor beta chains below, sequenced in a study of T-cell memory formation after mild COVID-19 (dated by TCRdb to the early 2020s). Libraries came from 5' RACE. Sequencing was carried out with an Illumina NovaSeq 6000. TCRdb reworked the public reads: Q25 trimming with fastp, MiXCR clone assembly, productive beta chains retained. Merged by CDR3 protein, the rows form single entries marked with the most common genes and DNA. A total of 470,000 or so distinct CDR3 sequences appear in this sample, about a sixth of them only once. The ten largest make up about 22% of the sample. Sequencing used PBMCs or a T cell subset sorted from them (not recorded which). These receptors were collected from a man aged 18 to 30 who had mild COVID-19 (a few samples of this study predate the infection). The sample titles of this study are shuffled in the database, so cell type and time point are left out; the donor was told from shared clones.

J is TRBJ2-1 and V is TRBV6-2 or TRBV6-3; TRBD2 might be the D (6 bases). Germline-derived CDR1 and CDR2 are MNHEY and SVGEGT. Trimming left V 2 bases short and J 2 bases short, with 19 bases between. The CDR3 is made up of 18 amino acids. In DNA form, the CDR3 reads TGTGCCAGCAGTTACGGTGGGGGTCTGGGACTGGCCTACAATGAGCAGTTCTTC. Translating it yields CASSYGGGLGLAYNEQFF.

This clonotype was seen more than once but under ten times. This chain uses TRBV4-1 with TRBJ2-7; D not certain. This CDR3 has 13 residues. Germline values: CDR1 MGHRA, CDR2 YSYEKL. V lost 2 bases and J 3 bases, leaving 8 bases between the germline ends. CDR3 coding DNA: TGCGCCAGCAGCCAAAAAGACGGCTACGAGCAGTACTTC. Translation: CASSQKDGYEQYF.

In its sample, this clonotype was seen many times. The chain couples TRBV5-1 to TRBJ2-5; either TRBD1 or TRBD2 may supply D (6 bases each). Trimming left V 7 bases short and J 5 bases short, with 18 bases between. The CDR3 consists of 14 residues. From germline, CDR1 is SGHRS and CDR2 YFSETQ. The CDR3 region has the DNA TGCGCCAGCGGACAAAACAGGGCGGGGGAGACCCAGTACTTC. Translation gives CASGQNRAGETQYF.

The table lists this clonotype with a few counts. The CDR3 protein is CSAKGGTYGYTF. For the CDR3, the DNA is TGCAGTGCTAAGGGGGGCACCTATGGCTACACCTTC. The chain uses TRBV20-1 and TRBJ1-2, with D possibly TRBD1 on 6 matching bases. The CDR3 has 12 residues. Looked up from germline, CDR1 is DFQATT and CDR2 is SNEGSKA (reference sequence). V was pared by 4 bases and J by 4 bases, with 10 bases between.

In its sample, this clonotype was seen a few times. V and J are TRBV5-1 and TRBJ2-2, with 8 positions matching TRBD1. The CDR3 runs to 16 residues. Germline V gene lookup returns CDR1 SGHRS and CDR2 YFSETQ. V shed 5 bases and J 6 bases; nucleotides not matched to a gene: 12. Here the CDR3 reads CASRIPGTGLAGELFF. CDR3 DNA sequence: TGCGCCAGCAGGATCCCCGGGACAGGCTTGGCCGGGGAGCTGTTTTTT.

The J gene is TRBJ2-7, the V gene TRBV20-1; 7 bases match TRBD1. The CDR3 has 14 amino acids. Germline assignment: CDR1 DFQATT and CDR2 SNEGSKA (reference sequence). The trim removed 2 bases at V and 0 bases at J, leaving 4 bases unmatched. CDR3 nucleotide sequence: TGCAGTGCTAGACAGGGGGAAAGCTCCTACGAGCAGTACGTC. Encoded protein: CSARQGESSYEQYV.

The rearrangement uses TRBV5-1 and TRBJ1-1; 9 bases agree with TRBD1. V lost 4 bases and J lost 5; bases outside the gene matches: 6. CDR1 is SGHRS, CDR2 YFSETQ, per germline. The CDR3 loop spans 14 amino acids. CDR3 loop: CASSEEGQGTEAFF. In nucleotides, the CDR3 is TGCGCCAGCAGCGAAGAGGGACAGGGAACTGAAGCTTTCTTT.

The chain combines TRBV7-9 with TRBJ2-2, with D possibly TRBD2 on 6 matching bases. V lost 1 base to trimming and J lost 4 bases, with 13 bases between them. The CDR3 length is 16 residues. Germline CDR1 reads SEHNR; CDR2 reads FQNEAQ (reference sequence). CDR3 region: CASSLGGDLRTGELFF. The DNA of the CDR3 is TGTGCCAGCAGCTTAGGCGGGGATCTCCGCACCGGGGAGCTGTTTTTT.

CDR3 sequence reads: CASSPFGSGNYGYTF. Written as DNA, the CDR3 is TGCGCCAGCAGCCCTTTCGGGTCGGGGAACTATGGCTACACCTTC. This chain joins TRBV5-1 and TRBJ1-2; D unclear. Deletions cut 4 bases from V and 2 bases from J, with 15 bases between. CDR1 is SGHRS and CDR2 is YFSETQ in the germline V gene. CDR3 size: 15 residues.

This clonotype has only a few counts. This chain links TRBV11-2 with TRBJ1-1; 8 bases align to TRBD1. Trimming cost V 3 bases and J 1 base; bases outside gene matches: 7. The CDR3 sequence is 16 residues long. Germline values: CDR1 SGHAT, CDR2 FQNNGV. CDR3 coding DNA: TGTGCCAGCAGCTTGGTCCAGGGGGCCCGGAACACTGAAGCTTTCTTT. Translation gives CASSLVQGARNTEAFF.

This rearrangement joins TRBV25-1 to TRBJ1-1, with unresolved D. The germline V and J ends were trimmed by 2 bases and 3 bases, with 4 bases remaining between them. This CDR3 contains 12 residues. Germline loops: CDR1 MGHDK, CDR2 SYGVNS. The CDR3 nucleotides read TGTGCCAGCAGTGAAAGCTACACTGAAGCTTTCTTT. This gives the protein CASSESYTEAFF.

The chain links TRBV27 to TRBJ2-3; TRBD1 is a possible D gene (6 bases). The CDR3 is 13 amino acids. V was clipped by 1 base and J by 6 bases, with 8 bases between them. Germline CDR1 MNHEY, CDR2 SMNVEV (reference sequence). CDR3 region: CASSLFQGDTQYF. CDR3 in DNA: TGTGCCAGCAGTTTATTTCAGGGGGATACGCAGTATTTT.

This clonotype has a handful of counts. The V gene is TRBV4-3, the J gene TRBJ2-1, with no clear D. The ends were cut back, 0 bases at V and 0 bases at J, with 15 bases in the middle. CDR3 length: 18 amino acids. CDR1 and CDR2 (germline): LGHNA, YSLEER. The CDR3 region is CASSQDTPRHYSYNEQFF. CDR3 sequence (DNA): TGCGCCAGCAGCCAAGACACGCCACGGCATTACTCCTACAATGAGCAGTTCTTC.

The chain uses TRBV6-2 or TRBV6-3 and TRBJ2-2; no reliable D call. CDR3 length equals 13 residues. V lost 3 bases and J 9 bases, leaving 11 bases between the germline ends. Looked up from germline, CDR1 is MNHEY and CDR2 is SVGEGT. The CDR3: CASSYYLSRELFF. CDR3 sequence (DNA): TGTGCCAGCAGTTATTATCTTAGTCGGGAGCTGTTTTTT.

The chain carries TRBV15 and TRBJ1-5; no definite D call. The V and J ends lost 3 bases and 1 base respectively, with 7 bases between them. Per the germline V gene, CDR1 is LNHNV and CDR2 is YYDKDF (reference sequence). The CDR3 is made up of 14 amino acids. The CDR3 bases are TGTGCCACCAGCAGTTGTGGGAGCAATCAGCCCCAGCATTTT. Protein sequence: CATSSCGSNQPQHF.

In its sample, this clonotype was seen a few times. V and J are TRBV9 and TRBJ1-1; 7 nucleotides match TRBD1. Germline V gene data show CDR1 as SGDLS and CDR2 as YYNGEE. The CDR3 loop spans 15 amino acids. Trimming cost V 7 bases and J 1 base; bases outside gene matches: 10. CDR3 in DNA: TGTGCCAGCGGTTCGCAGGGGGGGAGGAACACTGAAGCTTTCTTT. Amino acid sequence: CASGSQGGRNTEAFF.

The chain employs TRBV7-9 and TRBJ1-4; a possible D gene is TRBD1 (5 bases). Germline V lookup: CDR1 SEHNR, CDR2 FQNEAQ (reference sequence). The ends were cut back, 1 base at V and 10 bases at J, with 10 bases in the middle. The CDR3 loop spans 13 amino acids. The CDR3 DNA follows: TGTGCCAGCAGCTTAGTCCAGGGAGGAAAACTGTTTTTT. It is translated as CASSLVQGGKLFF.

V gene TRBV4-3 combines with J gene TRBJ1-5; D is possibly TRBD1 (5 bases). There are 15 residues in the CDR3. Deletions cut 1 base from V and 7 bases from J, with 14 bases between. Germline V lookup: CDR1 LGHNA, CDR2 YSLEER. CDR3 nucleotides: TGCGCCAGCAGCCAAGGATCCGCAGGGAACCAGCCCCAGCATTTT. Translated: CASSQGSAGNQPQHF.

There are a few counts of this clonotype. The chain has TRBV4-1 and TRBJ2-7; D assignment may be TRBD1 or TRBD2 (5 bases each). Trimming left V 4 bases short and J 6 bases short, with 13 bases between. The CDR3 runs 13 residues. Germline CDR1 is MGHRA and CDR2 is YSYEKL. The DNA for the CDR3 is TGCGCCAGCAGCCGGGACCTGGGGAGCGAGCAGTACGTC. Amino acids: CASSRDLGSEQYV.

V usage is TRBV6-2 or TRBV6-3 and J usage is TRBJ2-7; the match to TRBD2 covers 12 bases. The CDR3 has 17 residues. Trimming took 6 bases from V and 3 from J; bases not matched to a gene: 12. CDR1 is MNHEY and CDR2 is SVGEGT in the germline V gene. The CDR3 region has the DNA TGTGCCAGCAGCTCGCCCAGGACTAGCGGGAATATCTACGAGCAGTACTTC. Encoded protein: CASSSPRTSGNIYEQYF.

This clonotype is deemed large. This chain uses TRBV9 with TRBJ2-3; a possible D gene is TRBD2 (5 bases). Per germline, CDR1 SGDLS and CDR2 YYNGEE. The CDR3 contains 15 residues. V lost 7 bases, J lost 3 bases, and 18 bases lay in between. CDR3 amino acids: CASSSSGSATDTQYF. CDR3 DNA sequence: TGTGCCAGCTCCTCCTCGGGTAGCGCGACAGATACGCAGTATTTT.

The CDR3 protein is CASSPDPLGTRSYEQYV. As DNA, the CDR3 is TGTGCCAGCTCACCAGACCCCTTGGGGACGAGGTCCTACGAGCAGTACGTC. The rearrangement joins TRBV18 to TRBJ2-7; possibly TRBD1 or TRBD2 for D (5 bases each). CDR1 and CDR2 from the germline V gene are KGHSH and LQKENI. Trimming shortened V by 2 bases and J by 1 base, and 18 bases separated the two germline ends. CDR3 length equals 17 residues.

This clonotype was detected ten times or more. The chain couples TRBV12-3 or TRBV12-4 to TRBJ2-5; TRBD2 aligns across 9 bases. CDR3 length: 15 amino acids. Germline trimming cut 4 bases from V and 4 bases from J; bases unmatched to any gene: 7. The CDR3 DNA follows: TGTGCCAGCAGTTCTGGGCTAGCGGGGCGAGAGACCCAGTACTTC. Protein sequence: CASSSGLAGRETQYF.

As regards this clonotype: At one of its ends the junction is not consistent with the germline gene, which may arise from a read error. V gene TRBV5-1 combines with J gene TRBJ2-1; 13 bases are shared with TRBD2. Per germline, CDR1 SGHRS and CDR2 YFSETQ. The CDR3 totals 15 residues. As DNA, the CDR3 is TGCGCCAGAAGCTCTCGGACTAGCGGGGGCAATGAGCAGTTCTTC. Protein product: CARSSRTSGGNEQFF.

The rearrangement links TRBV12-3 or TRBV12-4 to TRBJ2-6; D possibly matches TRBD1 or TRBD2 (5 bases each). Trimming cost V 5 bases and J 1 base, with 21 bases left between them. There are 19 residues in the CDR3. The DNA for the CDR3 is TGTGCCAGCAGTGCCGACTCGGGGCAGTTATTTTCTGGGGCCAACGTCCTGACTTTC. Protein: CASSADSGQLFSGANVLTF.

This chain links TRBV11-2 with TRBJ1-1; 8 positions agree with TRBD1. V gave up 7 bases and J gave up 0 bases; unmatched junction bases: 10. The CDR3 spans 16 residues. Per the germline V gene, CDR1 is SGHAT and CDR2 is FQNNGV. The CDR3, as DNA: TGTGCCAGCATCACCAGGACAGGGACCATGAACACTGAAGCTTTCTTT. It specifies CASITRTGTMNTEAFF. Complete variable domain (other parts from reference TRBV11-2 and TRBJ1-1): EAGVAQSPRYKIIEKRQSVAFWCNPISGHATLYWYQQILGQGPKLLIQFQNNGVVDDSQLPKDRFSAERLKGVDSTLKIQPAKLEDSAVYLCASITRTGTMNTEAFFGQGTRLTVV.

This clonotype was seen ten or more times. The CDR3 sequence: CASSPRALNTEAFF. In DNA form, the CDR3 reads TGCGCCAGCAGCCCTAGAGCTTTGAACACTGAAGCTTTCTTT. The chain carries TRBV4-1 and TRBJ1-1; D unclear. Trimming cost V 4 bases and J 0 bases, with 9 bases left between them. Germline CDR1 MGHRA, CDR2 YSYEKL. This CDR3 region has 14 residues.

The gene calls are TRBV15 and TRBJ2-1, with a weak D call TRBD1 (7 bases). The germline V gene has CDR1 LNHNV and CDR2 YYDKDF (reference sequence). Trimming took off 5 bases at V and 2 bases at J, with 19 bases between the two ends. The CDR3 has 17 amino acids. The CDR3 is CATSLLGGRGAYNEQFF. DNA for the CDR3: TGTGCCACCAGCCTCCTGGGGGGCAGGGGGGCCTACAATGAGCAGTTCTTC.

This clonotype has a handful of counts. The chain recombines TRBV6-5 with TRBJ2-6; tentatively, D is TRBD1 or TRBD2 (5 bases each). The CDR3 has 17 amino acids. Trimming removed 6 bases from V and 0 bases from J, with 15 bases in between. Germline V gene lookup returns CDR1 MNHEY and CDR2 SVGAGI. CDR3: CASRDWDVSSGANVLTF. Here the CDR3 DNA reads TGTGCCAGCAGAGATTGGGACGTTAGCTCTGGGGCCAACGTCCTGACTTTC.

This clonotype was found many times. The chain recombines TRBV4-1 with TRBJ2-7, with a possible D match to TRBD2 (6 bases). Trimming pared 1 base from V and 2 bases from J, leaving 15 bases between. Germline CDR1 MGHRA, CDR2 YSYEKL. The CDR3 has 16 amino acids. The CDR3 sequence: CASSQAASGLAYEQYF. DNA for the CDR3: TGCGCCAGCAGCCAAGCGGCGAGCGGGTTAGCCTACGAGCAGTACTTC.